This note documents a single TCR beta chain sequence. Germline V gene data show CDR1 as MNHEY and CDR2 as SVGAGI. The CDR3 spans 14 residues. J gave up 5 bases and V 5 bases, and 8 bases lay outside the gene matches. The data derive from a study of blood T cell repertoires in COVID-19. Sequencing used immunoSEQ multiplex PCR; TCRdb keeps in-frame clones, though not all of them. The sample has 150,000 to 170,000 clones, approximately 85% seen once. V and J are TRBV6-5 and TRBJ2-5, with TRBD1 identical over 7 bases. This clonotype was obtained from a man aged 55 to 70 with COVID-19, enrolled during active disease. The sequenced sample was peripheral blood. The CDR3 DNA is TGTGCCAGCAGTCTCCCACAGGGGACGGAGACCCAGTACTTC. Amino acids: CASSLPQGTETQYF.